This TCR beta chain was observed in a study of blood T cell repertoires in COVID-19. Overall study: Samples representing acute and convalescent COVID-19 were sourced from the United States, Italy and Spain. Sources were T cells, B-cell-depleted T cells, or PBMCs; the material itself was cDNA or gDNA.

Seattle researchers signed up patients amid active infection and tracked them longitudinally. The authors' processing: From reference gene primer amplification, estimates of nucleated cell counts were derived. The assay was immunoSEQ multiplex PCR, and TCRdb's table has in-frame clones only and misses some. V, J and clone size are taken as reported in that table, and D and trimming were inferred from the DNA itself. The profile shows roughly 75,000 clones, 80% to 90% of them singletons. This clone was found a few times. V lost 4 bases, J lost 0 bases, and 6 bases stayed unmatched. The CDR3 has 16 amino acids. Germline V lookup: CDR1 KGHSH, CDR2 LQKENI.

This TCR was recovered from a man older than 75 with COVID-19, enrolled during active disease. Sequencing was carried out using peripheral blood. The V call is TRBV18, the J call TRBJ2-7, with TRBD2 matching over 10 bases. As DNA, the CDR3 is TGTGCCAGCTCACTAGCGGGGGGACCCCTCTCCTACGAGCAGTACTTC. It yields the protein CASSLAGGPLSYEQYF.